The TCR beta chain described here comes from a study of blood T cell repertoires in COVID-19. V lost 5 bases and J lost 1; bases outside the gene matches: 5. Per the germline V gene, CDR1 is SGHVS and CDR2 is FQNEAQ. The CDR3 sequence is 15 residues long. Data came from immunoSEQ multiplex PCR; TCRdb stores just in-frame clones and leaves some out. The sample lists under 40,000 clones; just over 85% were seen once. This sequence originates from a woman older than 75 with active or convalescent COVID-19. The V and J genes are TRBV7-8 and TRBJ1-5, with 7 bases lining up with TRBD1. Sample: peripheral blood. This CDR3 reads CASSPGGQSNQPQHF. Written as DNA, the CDR3 is TGTGCCAGCAGCCCCGGGGGACAGAGCAATCAGCCCCAGCATTTT.